This TCR beta chain emerged from a study of blood T cell repertoires in COVID-19. Background on the study: Both acute and convalescent COVID-19 samples were obtained from the United States, Italy and Spain. From T cells, B-cell-depleted T cells, or PBMCs came the material, which was cDNA or gDNA.

The CDR3 length is 15 residues. Authors' analysis steps: Cell counts per sample came from amplifying reference gene primers. Sequencing used immunoSEQ multiplex PCR; TCRdb keeps in-frame clones, though not all of them. V, J and clone size are those of that table, while D and trimming were read from the DNA. The data hold approximately 250,000 clones, with approximately 85% observed a single time. The specimen was peripheral blood. The chain is built from TRBV7-5 and TRBJ1-4; the table names TRBD1, a call not compared with the DNA. TRBV7-5 is given as a pseudogene. The clonotype originates from a man aged 50 to 59 with acute or convalescent COVID-19. CDR3 loop: CARSSGVTANEKLFF. For the CDR3, the DNA is TGTGCCAGAAGCTCTGGGGTGACAGCTAATGAAAAACTGTTTTTT.